This TCR beta chain comes out of a study of T cells after yellow fever vaccination. Using its own MiXCR run on the 5' RACE reads, TCRdb lists one record per CDR3 protein. Here the sample spans around 550,000 distinct CDR3 sequences, about 19% being singletons. V gave up 7 bases and J gave up 4 bases; unmatched junction bases: 6. The CDR3 is 14 amino acids. Germline V gene data show CDR1 as SEHNR and CDR2 as FQNEAQ (reference sequence). The rearrangement uses TRBV7-9 and TRBJ2-3, with 9 bases aligning to TRBD2. The sequence derives from a man aged 25 to 45 who received the YFV17D yellow fever vaccine. Material: PBMCs, obtained 15 days after the yellow fever booster vaccination. CDR3 loop: CASTPRGRADTQYF. The CDR3 nucleotides read TGTGCCAGCACCCCCCGCGGGAGGGCAGATACGCAGTATTTT.